This T cell receptor beta chain is from a study of neurological immune-mediated disorders. Regarding the study as a whole: The multiple sclerosis repertoire cluster showed no association with any clinical or MRI feature. The authors stated that larger cohorts are needed. There were no CDR3 amino acid sequences shared by expanded clones across subjects, a result suggesting private repertoires in all groups.

The authors produced cDNA by 5'RACE using 10-nucleotide random UMIs. Sequencing runs each yielded over 160 million TCR-beta sequences from 15-18 subjects. TCRdb re-called the 5' RACE reads through MiXCR, storing one row per CDR3 protein. The sample has approximately 60,000 distinct CDR3 sequences, 3.5% to 5% seen once. This clonotype was detected many times. Its specificity is unknown. With V trimmed by 2 bases and J by 4 bases, 7 bases remained unmatched. The CDR3 extends over 16 amino acids. The germline V gene has CDR1 KGHSH and CDR2 LQKENI. This clonotype was obtained from a man over 45 with multiple sclerosis. The V call is TRBV18, the J call TRBJ1-5, with 8 bases identical to TRBD1. The specimen sequenced was PBMCs. The CDR3 DNA follows: TGTGCCAGCTCACCAATTGGACAGGGAGGAAATCAGCCCCAGCATTTT. It yields the protein CASSPIGQGGNQPQHF. Together with reference TRBV18 and TRBJ1-5, the CDR3 gives the full variable domain: NAGVMQNPRHLVRRRGQEARLRCSPMKGHSHVYWYRQLPEEGLKFMVYLQKENIIDESGMPKERFSAEFPKEGPSILRIQQVVRGDSAAYFCASSPIGQGGNQPQHFGDGTRLSIL.